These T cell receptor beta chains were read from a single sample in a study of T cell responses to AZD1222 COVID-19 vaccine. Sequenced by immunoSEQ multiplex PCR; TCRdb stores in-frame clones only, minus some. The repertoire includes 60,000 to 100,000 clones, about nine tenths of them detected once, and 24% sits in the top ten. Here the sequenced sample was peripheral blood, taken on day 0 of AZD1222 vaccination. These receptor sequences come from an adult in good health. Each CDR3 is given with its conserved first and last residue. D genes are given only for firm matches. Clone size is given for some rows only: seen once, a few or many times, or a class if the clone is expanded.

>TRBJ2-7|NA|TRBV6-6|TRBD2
TGTGCCAGCAGTCAACCGACTAGCGGTGTTCCCTACGAGCAGTACTTC
CASSQPTSGVPYEQYF
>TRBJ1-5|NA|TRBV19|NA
TGTGCCAGTAGTGGGGCAAGAGATCAGCCCCAGCATTTT
CASSGARDQPQHF
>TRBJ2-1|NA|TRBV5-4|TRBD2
TGTGCCAGCAGTCAGACTAGCGGGAGCGTTAATGAGCAGTTCTTC
CASSQTSGSVNEQFF
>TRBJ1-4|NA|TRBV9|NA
TGTGCCAGCAGCAAAGGGGCTTCTGCAACTAATGAAAAACTGTTTTTT
CASSKGASATNEKLFF
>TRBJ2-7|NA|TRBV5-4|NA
TGTGCCAGCAGCAGTTCGACGTCCGACGAGCAGTACTTC
CASSSSTSDEQYF
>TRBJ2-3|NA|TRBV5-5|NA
TGTGCCAGCAGCTTGATAGGGGATACGCAGTATTTT
CASSLIGDTQYF
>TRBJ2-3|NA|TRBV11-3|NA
TGTGCCAGCAGCCCCGGGTTCACAGATACGCAGTATTTT
CASSPGFTDTQYF
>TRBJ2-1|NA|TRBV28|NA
TGTGCCAGCAGTACTCAAACGGAGCAGTTCTTC
CASSTQTEQFF
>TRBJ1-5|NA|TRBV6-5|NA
TGTGCCAGCAGTATGGGACATAATCAGCCCCAGCATTTT
CASSMGHNQPQHF
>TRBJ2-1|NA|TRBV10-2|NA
TGCGCCACTCGAGCAAATGAGCAGTTCTTC
CATRANEQFF
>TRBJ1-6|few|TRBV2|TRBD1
TGTGCCAGCAGCCGGGACAGGGAGAATGCACCCCTCCACTTT
CASSRDRENAPLHF
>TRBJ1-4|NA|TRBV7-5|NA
TGTGTCAGAAGCTCAGGAATAACAGAACGCAATGAAAAACTGTTTTTT
CVRSSGITERNEKLFF
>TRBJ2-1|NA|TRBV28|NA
TGTGCCAGCAGCCACGACAGGAGCTCCTACAATGAGCAGTTCTTC
CASSHDRSSYNEQFF
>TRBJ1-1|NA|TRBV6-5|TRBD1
TGTGCCAGCAGGCCCGAGACAGGGATGAACACTGAAGCTTTCTTT
CASRPETGMNTEAFF
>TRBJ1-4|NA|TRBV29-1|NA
TGCAGCGTTGTCTCAGTCGATGAAAAACTGTTTTTT
CSVVSVDEKLFF
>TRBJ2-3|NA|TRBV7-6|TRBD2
TGTGCCAGCAGCTTAGGGGTGTATAGCGGGAGTACAGATACGCAGTATTTT
CASSLGVYSGSTDTQYF
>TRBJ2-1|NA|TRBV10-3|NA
TGTGCCATTAGGGCGGACAGAGGGCCCAATGAGCAGTTCTTC
CAIRADRGPNEQFF
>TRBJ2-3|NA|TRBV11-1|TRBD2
TGTGCCAGCAGCCCAGCGGGAGGGTTTACAGATACGCAGTATTTT
CASSPAGGFTDTQYF
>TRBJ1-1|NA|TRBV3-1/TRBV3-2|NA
TGTGCCAGCAGCCACGGAGTCGTCCCGGATCGGGGAAAAACGGCTGAAGCTTTCTTT
CASSHGVVPDRGKTAEAFF
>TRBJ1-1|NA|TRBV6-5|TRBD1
TGTGCCAGCCAGGACAGGTTTCCTGAAGCTTTCTTT
CASQDRFPEAFF
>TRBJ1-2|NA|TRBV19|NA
TGTGCCAGTAGGACACAGGGAGTAAGGGGCTACACCTTC
CASRTQGVRGYTF
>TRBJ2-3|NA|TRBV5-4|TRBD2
TGTGCCAGCACCCCCCGGGGGGGAGGTACGCAGTATTTT
CASTPRGGGTQYF
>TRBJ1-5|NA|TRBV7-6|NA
TGTGCCAGCAGCTTCGACGTAGATCAGCCCCAGCATTTT
CASSFDVDQPQHF
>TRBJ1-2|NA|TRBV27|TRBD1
TGTGCCAGCAGTAAGGGGCCCCAGGACAGGGGGCGAGTCGATGGCTACACCTTC
CASSKGPQDRGRVDGYTF
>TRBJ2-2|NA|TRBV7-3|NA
TGTGCCAGCAGCCTAGTAGAGGGTACCGGGGAGCTGTTTTTT
CASSLVEGTGELFF
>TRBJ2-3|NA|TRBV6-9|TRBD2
TGTGCCAGCAGTTATTGGGGGAGGGACCCAGAAAGGGCGCAGTATTTT
CASSYWGRDPERAQYF
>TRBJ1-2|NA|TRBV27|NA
TGTGCCAGCAGTCCAAACCCGGCGACAGCACGCTATGGCTACACCTTC
CASSPNPATARYGYTF
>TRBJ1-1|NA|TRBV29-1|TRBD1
TGCAGCGTTGCACTTGCCTCGACAGGGGTTATGGACACTGAAGCTTTCTTT
CSVALASTGVMDTEAFF
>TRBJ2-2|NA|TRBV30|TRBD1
TGTGCCTGGAGTACGGGACAGGGATCCGGGGAGCTGTTTTTT
CAWSTGQGSGELFF
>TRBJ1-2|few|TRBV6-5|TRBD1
TGTGCCAGCAGTAGGGGGACAGGGGGCTTACTTGGCTACACCTTC
CASSRGTGGLLGYTF
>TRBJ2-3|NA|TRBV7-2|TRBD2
TGTGCCAGCAGCATGGGGGGGGAGTTGCTAGATACGCAGTATTTT
CASSMGGELLDTQYF
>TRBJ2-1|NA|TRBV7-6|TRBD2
TGTGCCAGCAGCTTATTTGCTAGCGGGAGCTCCTACAATGAGCAGTTCTTC
CASSLFASGSSYNEQFF
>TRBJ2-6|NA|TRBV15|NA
TGTGCCACCGGACAGCCGGGCTCTGGGGCCAACGTCCTGACTTTC
CATGQPGSGANVLTF
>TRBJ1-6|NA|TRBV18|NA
TGTGCCAGCTCACCACCGTCAGGGGATAATTCACCCCTCCACTTT
CASSPPSGDNSPLHF
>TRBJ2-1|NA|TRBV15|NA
TGTGCCACCAGCAGAGATGGCGACCGTCACAATGAGCAGTTCTTC
CATSRDGDRHNEQFF
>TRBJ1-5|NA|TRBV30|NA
TGTGCCTGGAGTCCCTCTAGGCAGGCCATAGGGCCCCAGCATTTT
CAWSPSRQAIGPQHF
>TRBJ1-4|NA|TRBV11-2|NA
TGTGCCAGCAGCACCACCTTGACAGCGAGGGGTGAAAAACTGTTTTTT
CASSTTLTARGEKLFF
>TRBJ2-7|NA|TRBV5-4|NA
TGTGCCAGCAGCTTGGGGCAGCACTCCTACGAGCAGTACTTC
CASSLGQHSYEQYF
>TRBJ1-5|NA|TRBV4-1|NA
TGCGCCAGCAGCCAAGAAAACAGCCTCAATCAGCCCCAGCATTTT
CASSQENSLNQPQHF
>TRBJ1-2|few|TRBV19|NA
TGTGCCAGTAAGGACTCCTTCTATGGCTACACCTTC
CASKDSFYGYTF
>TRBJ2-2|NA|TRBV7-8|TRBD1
TGTGCCAGCAGCCCCCGGGGACAGATAAACACCGGGGAGCTGTTTTTT
CASSPRGQINTGELFF
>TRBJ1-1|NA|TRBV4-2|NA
TGTGCCAGCAGCCATGGACACCAGAACACTGAAGCTTTCTTT
CASSHGHQNTEAFF
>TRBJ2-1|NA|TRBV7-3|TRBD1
TGTGCCAGCAGCTACTCCGGGACAGAAGAAAATGAGCAGTTCTTC
CASSYSGTEENEQFF
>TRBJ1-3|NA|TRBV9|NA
TGTGCCAGCAGGGAGGTCACCATATATTTT
CASREVTIYF
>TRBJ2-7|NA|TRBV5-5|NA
TGTGCCAGCAGCTTACTTGGCTACGAGCAGTACTTC
CASSLLGYEQYF
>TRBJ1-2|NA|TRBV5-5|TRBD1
TGTGCCAGCAGACCCTTACGGGACAGCTATGGCTACACCTTC
CASRPLRDSYGYTF
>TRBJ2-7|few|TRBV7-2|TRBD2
TGTGCCAGCAGCACCTCTAGCGGGAGGGCCACATACTACGAGCAGTACTTC
CASSTSSGRATYYEQYF